These 24 T cell receptor beta chains were all obtained from the same sample, sequenced in a study of Graves' ophthalmopathy and Graves' hyperthyroidism. The study amplified TCR beta CDR3 regions using RNA transcripts. HTBI-primed RT-PCR formed the first round, and a multiplex PCR formed the second. Each CDR3 protein gets one entry after TCRdb re-called the multiplex PCR reads with MiXCR. The table lists some 390,000 distinct CDR3 sequences, approximately 20% of them singletons. The specimen sequenced was peripheral blood. The receptors here all came from a woman between 18 and 29 years old with Graves' ophthalmopathy.

This clonotype was observed many times. The rearrangement links TRBV11-2 to TRBJ2-7, with D perhaps TRBD1 (5 bases). Trimming took 7 bases from V and 1 from J, leaving 23 bases between them. This CDR3 has 17 residues. From germline, CDR1 is SGHAT and CDR2 FQNNGV. CDR3 region: CASTLSLQGESSYEQYF. The CDR3 DNA sequence: TGTGCCAGCACCCTGTCACTTCAGGGTGAGAGTTCCTACGAGCAGTACTTC.

This clonotype came up many times. V and J are TRBV6-1 and TRBJ2-7; D is ambiguous. CDR1 and CDR2 from the germline V gene are MNHNS and SASEGT. V gave up 3 bases and J gave up 2 bases, with 8 bases separating them. This CDR3 is built from 13 residues. This CDR3 reads CASSDTSAYEQYF. DNA for the CDR3: TGTGCCAGCAGTGACACCTCTGCCTACGAGCAGTACTTC.

This clonotype was seen at least ten times. The rearrangement links TRBV18 to TRBJ2-7; maybe TRBD1 (6 bases). Trimming took 5 bases from V and 9 from J, leaving 11 bases between them. There are 11 residues in the CDR3. Germline V gene sequence: CDR1 KGHSH, CDR2 LQKENI. CDR3 loop: CASSLDSVQYF. The CDR3, as DNA: TGTGCCAGCTCATTGGACAGTGTGCAGTACTTC.

At least ten counts were recorded for this clonotype. This chain connects TRBV27 to TRBJ1-1; D ambiguous. The CDR3 runs to 13 residues. CDR1 is MNHEY, CDR2 SMNVEV, per germline (reference sequence). Trimming pared 0 bases from V and 5 bases from J, leaving 7 bases between. The CDR3 nucleotides are TGTGCCAGCAGTTTATCGGCGGGTACTGAAGCTTTCTTT. The encoded protein is CASSLSAGTEAFF.

This clonotype was counted ten times or more. The rearrangement joins TRBV30 to TRBJ1-1; D unresolved. Germline V gene lookup returns CDR1 GTSNPN and CDR2 SVGIG (reference sequence). The CDR3 runs 10 residues. The V gene lost 6 bases and the J gene lost 8 bases, with 10 bases spanning the gap. In DNA, the CDR3 is TGTGCCTGTCAAGGCCTGGAAGCTTTCTTT. Translation: CACQGLEAFF.

V and J are TRBV28 and TRBJ1-1; D is perhaps TRBD1 (5 bases). Germline CDR1 MDHEN, CDR2 SYDVKM. This CDR3 is built from 15 residues. Between the trimmed V and J ends, which lost 3 bases and 4 bases, there was a span of 15 bases. The CDR3 here is CASSFRGIRSTEAFF. CDR3 DNA: TGTGCCAGCAGTTTTAGGGGCATTAGAAGCACTGAAGCTTTCTTT.

This clonotype showed up just a few times. This chain's CDR3 is CASSLATTGFPYEQYF. As DNA, the CDR3 is TGTGCCAGCAGTTTAGCGACAACAGGTTTTCCCTACGAGCAGTACTTC. This rearrangement joins TRBV27 to TRBJ2-7, with D maybe TRBD1 (5 bases). Germline values: CDR1 MNHEY, CDR2 SMNVEV (reference sequence). The CDR3 loop spans 16 amino acids. The V end lost 2 bases, the J end lost 2 bases, and 16 bases lay between the germline ends.

This clonotype was picked up many times. The chain carries TRBV6-5 and TRBJ2-7, with D unclear. The CDR3 loop spans 13 amino acids. Trimming stripped 2 bases from V and 2 bases from J, with 7 bases between. Germline CDR1 is MNHEY and CDR2 is SVGAGI. The CDR3 DNA reads TGTGCCAGCAGTTACGCGGAAACCTACGAGCAGTACTTC. As protein: CASSYAETYEQYF.

In its sample, this clonotype was seen many times. The chain uses TRBV12-3 or TRBV12-4 and TRBJ1-1, with 9 bases aligning to TRBD1. The J segment lost 1 base and the V segment lost 7 bases, leaving 7 bases of the junction unmatched. The CDR3 extends over 15 amino acids. The CDR3 loop reads CASTRTGEANTEAFF. The CDR3 nucleotides read TGTGCCAGCACTCGGACAGGGGAGGCGAACACTGAAGCTTTCTTT.

Many counts were recorded for this clonotype. The chain couples TRBV7-2 to TRBJ2-7, with TRBD1 matching over 10 bases. The CDR3 extends over 15 amino acids. The V segment lost 5 bases and the J segment 2 bases; nucleotides outside the gene matches: 6. CDR1 is SGHTA, CDR2 FQGNSA, per germline. The CDR3 DNA sequence: TGTGCCAGCAGCCGCCGGGACAGGGGACCCTACGAGCAGTACTTC. Protein product: CASSRRDRGPYEQYF. Combining the CDR3 with reference TRBV7-2 and TRBJ2-7 gives the whole variable domain GAGVSQSPSNKVTEKGKDVELRCDPISGHTALYWYRQSLGQGLEFLIYFQGNSAPDKSGLPSDRFSAERTGGSVSTLTIQRTQQEDSAVYLCASSRRDRGPYEQYFGPGTRLTVT.

This clonotype was observed many times. The chain combines TRBV24-1 with TRBJ2-2; 7 bases are shared with TRBD1. V was clipped by 0 bases and J by 0 bases; unmatched bases: 3. The CDR3 has 17 amino acids. Germline CDR1 reads KGHDR; CDR2 reads SFDVKD. This chain's CDR3 is CATSDLGTGANTGELFF. CDR3 DNA sequence: TGTGCCACCAGTGATTTGGGTACAGGGGCGAACACCGGGGAGCTGTTTTTT.

This clonotype was recorded at least ten times. The chain links TRBV28 to TRBJ2-2; TRBD2 agrees at 10 bases. The germline V gene has CDR1 MDHEN and CDR2 SYDVKM. Germline trimming cut 11 bases from V and 7 bases from J; bases unmatched to any gene: 10. The CDR3 is 14 amino acids. CDR3 protein: CAVPLAGAGGELFF. CDR3 DNA: TGTGCCGTTCCTCTAGCGGGGGCGGGCGGGGAGCTGTTTTTT. The variable domain in full, with the rest retrieved from reference TRBV28 and TRBJ2-2, is DVKVTQSSRYLVKRTGEKVFLECVQDMDHENMFWYRQDPGLGLRLIYFSYDVKMKEKGDIPEGYSVSREKKERFSLILESASTNQTSMYLCAVPLAGAGGELFFGEGSRLTVL.

V usage is TRBV18 and J usage is TRBJ2-2, with no clear D. Per germline, CDR1 KGHSH and CDR2 LQKENI. The length of the CDR3 is 16 residues. Trimming stripped 2 bases from V and 4 bases from J, with 14 bases between. CDR3 DNA: TGTGCCAGCTCACCAGGGTTACAAAGAGGCACCGGGGAGCTGTTTTTT. Translating gives CASSPGLQRGTGELFF.

In this sample, this clonotype turned up many times. The chain uses TRBV20-1 and TRBJ1-1, with D maybe TRBD1 (6 bases). Deletions cut 1 base from V and 5 bases from J, with 14 bases between. Germline CDR1 and CDR2: DFQATT and SNEGSKA (reference sequence). This CDR3 is built from 14 residues. For the CDR3, the DNA is TGCAGTGCTAGAGTAACAGGGATGATGACTGAAGCTTTCTTT. This codes for CSARVTGMMTEAFF.

This clonotype was detected many times. V usage is TRBV6-2 or TRBV6-3 and J usage is TRBJ2-7, with D perhaps matching TRBD1 (6 bases). V lost 7 bases, J lost 3 bases, and 22 bases lay in between. CDR1 is MNHEY and CDR2 is SVGEGT in the germline V gene. This CDR3 is 16 amino acids long. As DNA, the CDR3 is TGTGCCAGCACCAGGGGAAAGAGCCACCTCCGCTACGAGCAGTACTTC. This codes for CASTRGKSHLRYEQYF.

The sample holds many counts of this clonotype. The chain has TRBV7-2 and TRBJ1-5, with D perhaps matching TRBD1 (6 bases). V was cut by 2 bases and J by 3 bases, with 11 bases left in between. The CDR3 has 15 residues. Per germline, CDR1 SGHTA and CDR2 FQGNSA. The CDR3 nucleotides are TGTGCCAGCAGCTTATCACAGGGATTCAATCAGCCCCAGCATTTT. As protein: CASSLSQGFNQPQHF.

This clonotype was seen ten or more times. The chain carries TRBV28 and TRBJ1-1; D is unclear. The CDR3 runs 15 residues. The germline V gene has CDR1 MDHEN and CDR2 SYDVKM. V lost 0 bases and J 0 bases, leaving 8 bases between the germline ends. CDR3 region: CASSLWGSLNTEAFF. The CDR3 region has the DNA TGTGCCAGCAGTTTATGGGGTAGCCTGAACACTGAAGCTTTCTTT. The variable domain in full, with the rest retrieved from reference TRBV28 and TRBJ1-1, is DVKVTQSSRYLVKRTGEKVFLECVQDMDHENMFWYRQDPGLGLRLIYFSYDVKMKEKGDIPEGYSVSREKKERFSLILESASTNQTSMYLCASSLWGSLNTEAFFGQGTRLTVV.

This clonotype was recorded many times. The CDR3 loop reads CASSYVGLAPHSNTGELFF. As DNA, the CDR3 is TGTGCCAGCAGTTACGTGGGGCTAGCCCCACATTCGAACACCGGGGAGCTGTTTTTT. V usage is TRBV6-2 or TRBV6-3 and J usage is TRBJ2-2; D is perhaps TRBD1 or TRBD2 (5 bases each). Trimming took 2 bases from V and 0 from J, leaving 19 bases between them. The CDR3 totals 19 residues. Germline values: CDR1 MNHEY, CDR2 SVGEGT.

This clonotype turned up a few times. V is TRBV28 and J is TRBJ2-7; perhaps TRBD1 as D (6 bases). The germline CDR1 and CDR2 sequences are MDHEN and SYDVKM. The V end was cut by 5 bases, the J end by 3 bases, with 14 bases between. CDR3 length: 14 amino acids. This chain's CDR3 is CASSRPTGYYEQYF. As DNA, the CDR3 is TGTGCCAGCAGTCGCCCCACAGGGTACTACGAGCAGTACTTC.

This clonotype was observed many times. The gene calls are TRBV7-8 and TRBJ1-3; D is perhaps TRBD1 (5 bases). Germline loops: CDR1 SGHVS, CDR2 FQNEAQ. The CDR3 length is 12 residues. Between the trimmed V and J ends, which lost 1 base and 8 bases, there was a span of 6 bases. The CDR3 sequence: CASSLGGYTIYF. The CDR3 nucleotides read TGTGCCAGCAGCTTAGGGGGGTACACCATATATTTT.

Ten or more counts support this clonotype. The chain employs TRBV30 and TRBJ1-1, with D possibly matching TRBD1 (6 bases). Trimming removed 1 base at V and 1 base at J, with 7 bases between. The CDR3 has 13 amino acids. CDR1 and CDR2 (germline): GTSNPN, SVGIG (reference sequence). The CDR3 DNA is TGTGCCTGGAGTGAGGACAGGAACACTGAAGCTTTCTTT. This encodes CAWSEDRNTEAFF.

The chain recombines TRBV30 with TRBJ2-7, with TRBD2 matching over 7 bases. This CDR3 comprises 15 residues. V was pared by 3 bases and J by 2 bases, with 10 bases of the junction left unmatched. CDR1 and CDR2 from the germline V gene are GTSNPN and SVGIG (reference sequence). Here the CDR3 DNA reads TGTGCCTGGAGGGGGTTGGGCCGGGAGGCCTACGAGCAGTACTTC. This codes for CAWRGLGREAYEQYF.

This clonotype has at least ten counts. CDR3 sequence (DNA): TGTGCCAGCAGCTTAGGGCCTGCGGAGCCCCAGCATTTT. Protein product: CASSLGPAEPQHF. The rearrangement links TRBV13 to TRBJ1-5, with D hard to call. The CDR3 extends over 13 amino acids. Trimming shortened V by 0 bases and J by 8 bases, and 8 bases separated the two germline ends. The germline gives CDR1 PRHDT, CDR2 FYEKMQ (reference sequence).

The chain joins TRBV7-2 to TRBJ2-7; D perhaps matches TRBD2 (7 bases). Per germline, CDR1 SGHTA and CDR2 FQGNSA. This CDR3 has 14 residues. Trimming left V 2 bases short and J 6 bases short, with 14 bases between. The CDR3 spells CASSLSPGEGEQYF. CDR3 coding DNA: TGTGCCAGCAGCTTATCTCCAGGGGAGGGCGAGCAGTACTTC.